What follows is one T cell receptor beta chain and its context. This clonotype was found a few times. Its antigen is still unknown. The sample holds no much larger clone one base away, and base qualities are not on file. The protocol used for the library was 5' RACE. This sample was sequenced with a NextSeq 500. To correct for sequencing error and PCR bias, the TCR library protocol tagged individual cDNA molecules with unique molecular identifiers. TCR alpha and beta chains were both sequenced, and the abundances of alpha and beta sequences in each sample were closely correlated with each other. As for how the authors treated the data: Decombinator V4 was used to perform V gene, J gene and CDR3 annotation of TCR sequences. TCRs were defined as expanded if a significant change between any two time points was detected under a Poisson model with p below 0.0001. TCR abundances were normalised to the total number of TCRs sequenced per sample and expressed as counts per million. TRAV1-2 paired with TRAJ12, TRAJ20 or TRAJ33 defined MAIT TCRs, while TRAV10 paired with TRAJ18 defined iNKT TCRs. VDJdb, accessed 1 November 2021, was searched for CMV, EBV and SARS-CoV-2 annotated TCRs, excluding TCRs annotated for multiple antigens. TCRdb cleaned the public reads at Q25 with fastp, built clones with MiXCR and kept in-frame beta chains. Rows matching on CDR3 protein sequence are summarized as one entry with the most common DNA and genes. The V and J calls here are based on TCRdb, not the publication. This sample gives about 66,000 distinct CDR3 sequences in total; 9.1% of them show up just once. The leading ten clones occupy approximately 3% of the sample.

The source of the sample is a study of early T cells in non-severe SARS-CoV-2 infection (dated by TCRdb to the early 2020s). With respect to the entire study: Because TCR sequencing relied on bulk RNA taken from unsorted whole blood, pairing of alpha and beta chains was not possible.

Study-level results and caveats: Matching against VDJdb was skewed toward anti-spike CD8 responses, likely underestimated virus-specific expansions, and missed private and CD4 specificities.

Deletion took 2 bases off V and 4 bases off J, with a span of 15 bases between the germline ends. The germline V gene encodes CDR1 MNHNY and CDR2 SVGAGI (reference sequence). The CDR3 starts with the cysteine, ends with the phenylalanine, and has 16 residues. Only CDR3 DNA is held: 48 bases, read in frame from base 1. This was a case-control study nested in a cohort of healthcare workers in London, UK, who had nasopharyngeal swab PCR tests and blood samples taken every week. Healthcare workers were enrolled in the week of the UK lockdown, from 23 to 31 March 2020, and were followed every week for up to roughly 16 weeks.

The TCR sequence derives from an adult who was a healthcare worker with PCR-confirmed SARS-CoV-2 infection or an uninfected control (not recorded which). Recombination linked TRBV6-6 to TRBJ2-1, with the D gene not clear enough to name. The sequenced sample was whole blood. Read as DNA, the sequence is TGTGCCAGCAGTTACGCCCTGGCGGCTGGGTACAATGAGCAGTTCTTC. This sequence encodes CASSYALAAGYNEQFF.